The rows below give T cell receptor beta chains drawn from one sample of a study of vaccination effects on CD4 cells after COVID-19. The table came from immunoSEQ multiplex PCR; TCRdb's copy has only in-frame clones and leaves some out. The sample lists about 20,000 clones, nearly 75% seen once, with 38% in the top ten. The antigens for these receptors are not known. Here the sequenced sample was CD4+ T cells from PBMCs cultured with a peptide pool, taken before COVID-19 vaccination. The source is a human donor who had a prior SARS-CoV-2 infection. Each CDR3 is given with its conserved first and last residue. A D gene is named only where the DNA matches it firmly. Some rows have no size entry. The others give once, few or many, or a class for an expanded clone.

d_gene: -; v_gene: TRBV7-2; abundance: -; j_gene: TRBJ2-7; CDR3aa: CASSLEVGAQYF; CDR3nt: TGTGCCAGCAGCTTAGAGGTCGGGGCACAGTACTTC
d_gene: -; v_gene: TRBV3-1/TRBV3-2; abundance: -; j_gene: TRBJ2-3; CDR3aa: CASSQVLTTSTDTQYF; CDR3nt: TGTGCCAGCAGCCAAGTGCTAACGACTAGCACAGATACGCAGTATTTT
d_gene: TRBD2; v_gene: TRBV20-1; abundance: -; j_gene: TRBJ2-4; CDR3aa: CSARDRRTRYF; CDR3nt: TGCAGTGCTAGAGATAGGAGGACTAGGTACTTC
d_gene: TRBD1; v_gene: TRBV9; abundance: -; j_gene: TRBJ2-7; CDR3aa: CASSVGGQGAAYEQYF; CDR3nt: TGTGCCAGCAGCGTAGGGGGACAGGGGGCTGCCTACGAGCAGTACTTC
d_gene: TRBD2; v_gene: TRBV5-4; abundance: -; j_gene: TRBJ2-5; CDR3aa: CASSPGTSGGTETQYF; CDR3nt: TGTGCCAGCAGCCCAGGGACTAGCGGGGGGACGGAGACCCAGTACTTC
d_gene: TRBD2; v_gene: TRBV15; abundance: few; j_gene: TRBJ2-7; CDR3aa: CATSRAPGGTSGVNYEQYF; CDR3nt: TGTGCCACCAGCAGAGCCCCCGGGGGTACTAGCGGAGTTAACTACGAGCAGTACTTC
d_gene: -; v_gene: TRBV11-2; abundance: -; j_gene: TRBJ2-5; CDR3aa: CASSSQGEETQYF; CDR3nt: TGTGCCAGCAGCTCTCAGGGAGAAGAGACCCAGTACTTC
d_gene: -; v_gene: TRBV20-1; abundance: -; j_gene: TRBJ1-1; CDR3aa: CSASKANTNTEAFF; CDR3nt: TGCAGTGCTAGTAAGGCGAATACGAACACTGAAGCTTTCTTT
d_gene: -; v_gene: TRBV9; abundance: -; j_gene: TRBJ1-3; CDR3aa: CASSPTGGYPGNTIYF; CDR3nt: TGTGCCAGCAGCCCCACGGGGGGGTACCCTGGAAACACCATATATTTT
d_gene: -; v_gene: TRBV6-6; abundance: -; j_gene: TRBJ2-7; CDR3aa: CASGGYSYEQYF; CDR3nt: TGTGCCAGCGGGGGCTACTCCTACGAGCAGTACTTC
d_gene: TRBD2; v_gene: TRBV11-3; abundance: -; j_gene: TRBJ2-2; CDR3aa: CASSLRSGRLTGELFF; CDR3nt: TGTGCCAGCAGCTTAAGAAGCGGGAGGCTCACCGGGGAGCTGTTTTTT